This entry is about one T cell receptor beta chain. This sample was included in a study of identifying expanded T cells in peripheral blood. Trimming pared 0 bases from V and 1 base from J, leaving 8 bases between. Germline V gene sequence: CDR1 SGDLS, CDR2 YYNGEE. The CDR3 consists of 15 residues. Generated by immunoSEQ multiplex PCR, the TCRdb table keeps only in-frame clones and is missing some. The top ten clones hold roughly 14% of a sample with 97,000 or so clones, 88% of them seen once. This chain links TRBV9 with TRBJ1-3; tentative D call: TRBD1 (5 bases). Sequencing input: blood. The sequence was collected from a person aged 18 to 75 in good health. CDR3: CASSVAWGSGNTIYF. The DNA of the CDR3 is TGTGCCAGCAGCGTAGCTTGGGGGTCTGGAAACACCATATATTTT.